Listed here are 24 T cell receptor beta chains from one sample, sequenced in a study of Ad26.COV2.S vaccination and SARS-CoV-2 variants. The assay was immunoSEQ multiplex PCR, and TCRdb's table has in-frame clones only and misses some. The sample yields 300,000 to 400,000 clones, around 86% seen once. Treatment in this sample: roughly 20 received Ad26.COV2.S at low or high dose, single or two shots; 5 received placebo; per-sample allocation not given. Day 63 after the first vaccine or placebo injection was the time point for sampling. The sample consisted of peripheral blood, taken in a trial of Ad26.COV2.S vaccine versus placebo. These receptor sequences come from a person between 18 and 59 years old who received the Ad26.COV2.S COVID-19 vaccine or a placebo.

The rearrangement joins TRBV30 to TRBJ2-1; D uncertain. This CDR3 region has 16 residues. Trimming cost V 0 bases and J 0 bases, with 12 bases left between them. The germline gives CDR1 GTSNPN, CDR2 SVGIG (reference sequence). CDR3 in DNA: TGTGCCTGGAGTGTACTAAGGACGACCTCCTACAATGAGCAGTTCTTC. Translating gives CAWSVLRTTSYNEQFF.

This sequence joins TRBV7-8 and TRBJ2-1; D may be TRBD2 (5 bases). Per the germline V gene, CDR1 is SGHVS and CDR2 is FQNEAQ. The length of the CDR3 is 16 residues. Trimming stripped 1 base from V and 0 bases from J, with 10 bases between. The CDR3 sequence: CASSLVRLHSYNEQFF. The CDR3 nucleotides read TGTGCCAGCAGCTTAGTAAGACTACACTCCTACAATGAGCAGTTCTTC.

The V gene is TRBV4-3, the J gene TRBJ2-7; TRBD1 is a possible D gene (5 bases). This CDR3 has 14 residues. Trimming took 0 bases from V and 6 from J, leaving 12 bases between them. From germline, CDR1 is LGHNA and CDR2 YSLEER. CDR3 protein: CASSQDTVGREQYF. The DNA for the CDR3 is TGCGCCAGCAGCCAAGATACGGTGGGGCGCGAGCAGTACTTC.

This chain connects TRBV5-6 to TRBJ2-2, with TRBD1 matching 12 bases. V shed 4 bases, J shed 0 bases, and the junction held 10 bases outside the gene matches. The CDR3 sequence is 19 residues long. The germline CDR1 and CDR2 sequences are SGHDT and YYEEEE. Here the CDR3 reads CASSHLGTGGASNTGELFF. The CDR3, as DNA: TGTGCCAGCAGCCACCTAGGGACAGGGGGCGCGTCGAACACCGGGGAGCTGTTTTTT. Full variable domain (missing parts from reference TRBV5-6 and TRBJ2-2): DAGVTQSPTHLIKTRGQQVTLRCSPKSGHDTVSWYQQALGQGPQFIFQYYEEEERQRGNFPDRFSGHQFPNYSSELNVNALLLGDSALYLCASSHLGTGGASNTGELFFGEGSRLTVL.

V gene TRBV24-1 combines with J gene TRBJ2-5, with TRBD1 matching over 9 bases. This CDR3 is 17 amino acids long. With 3 bases clipped from V and 4 bases from J, the junction kept 11 bases outside the gene matches. CDR1 KGHDR and CDR2 SFDVKD come from the germline V gene. CDR3 in DNA: TGTGCCACCAGTGATGCGAGGACAGGGGCGGTAGGAGAGACCCAGTACTTC. Protein: CATSDARTGAVGETQYF.

A single count supports this clone. The V call is TRBV25-1, the J call TRBJ1-1; weak D call: TRBD1 (6 bases). The CDR3 covers 15 residues. The V gene lost 1 base and the J gene lost 7 bases, with 16 bases spanning the gap. In germline, CDR1 is MGHDK, CDR2 SYGVNS. The CDR3 protein is CASSESPGKGGEAFF. The CDR3 DNA is TGTGCCAGCAGTGAATCTCCAGGAAAAGGGGGTGAAGCTTTCTTT. The variable domain in full, with the rest retrieved from reference TRBV25-1 and TRBJ1-1, is EADIYQTPRYLVIGTGKKITLECSQTMGHDKMYWYQQDPGMELHLIHYSYGVNSTEKGDLSSESTVSRIRTEHFPLTLESARPSHTSQYLCASSESPGKGGEAFFGQGTRLTVV.

This chain links TRBV9 with TRBJ2-3; D uncertain. Germline CDR1 and CDR2: SGDLS and YYNGEE. This CDR3 is 20 amino acids long. Trimming took off 0 bases at V and 0 bases at J, with 23 bases between the two ends. For the CDR3, the DNA is TGTGCCAGCAGCGTAGGCCCCGAGCCGTCACCCGAGGATAGCACAGATACGCAGTATTTT. It is translated as CASSVGPEPSPEDSTDTQYF.

The J gene is TRBJ1-2, the V gene TRBV5-6; D unclear. From germline, CDR1 is SGHDT and CDR2 YYEEEE. Between the trimmed V and J ends, which lost 0 bases and 2 bases, there was a span of 2 bases. The CDR3 totals 12 residues. The CDR3 is CASSLANYGYTF. The CDR3 bases are TGTGCCAGCAGCTTGGCCAACTATGGCTACACCTTC.

The V and J genes are TRBV4-2 and TRBJ2-1; D may be TRBD1 or TRBD2 (5 bases each). The CDR3 consists of 15 residues. Trimming took off 4 bases at V and 8 bases at J, with 18 bases between the two ends. Germline CDR1 LGHNA, CDR2 YNFKEQ. This CDR3 is CASSRHVSGRDEQFF. In DNA, the CDR3 is TGTGCCAGCAGCCGGCATGTTTCGGGGCGGGATGAGCAGTTCTTC.

The chain carries TRBV7-9 and TRBJ2-1, with D possibly being TRBD1 or TRBD2 (5 bases each). Germline V gene data show CDR1 as SEHNR and CDR2 as FQNEAQ (reference sequence). The CDR3 runs 13 residues. V was clipped by 0 bases and J by 9 bases, with 9 bases between them. The CDR3 DNA sequence: TGTGCCAGCAGCTTAGCGATGGGGGTTGAGCAGTTCTTC. It yields the protein CASSLAMGVEQFF.

In DNA, the CDR3 is TGTGCCAGCAGTCACAGGGGGCACGACGAGCAGTACTTC. It is translated as CASSHRGHDEQYF. The chain links TRBV5-8 to TRBJ2-7, with 9 bases lining up with TRBD1. Trimming removed 5 bases from V and 5 bases from J; junction bases left unmatched: 5. Germline V gives CDR1 SGHTS, CDR2 YDEGEE. The CDR3 contains 13 residues.

This chain links TRBV7-6 with TRBJ2-3; D perhaps matches TRBD2 (5 bases). The V and J ends lost 4 bases and 1 base respectively, with 15 bases between them. The CDR3 covers 16 residues. The germline V gene has CDR1 SGHVS and CDR2 FNYEAQ. The CDR3 sequence: CASSYAGVGGTDTQYF. CDR3 sequence (DNA): TGTGCCAGCAGCTACGCCGGGGTAGGAGGCACAGATACGCAGTATTTT.

The rearrangement links TRBV27 to TRBJ1-1; 8 bases are a match to TRBD1. The CDR3 runs to 14 residues. V lost 8 bases to trimming and J lost 5 bases; unmatched junction nucleotides: 10. The V gene's germline CDR1 is MNHEY and CDR2 SMNVEV (reference sequence). The CDR3 loop is CASRSWGDRTEAFF. In DNA, the CDR3 is TGTGCCAGCCGATCTTGGGGGGACAGGACTGAAGCTTTCTTT.

This clone occurred once. The gene calls are TRBV5-5 and TRBJ2-7; the match to TRBD2 covers 8 bases. CDR1 and CDR2 from the germline V gene are SGHKS and YYEKEE (reference sequence). V lost 1 base and J lost 4; bases outside the gene matches: 4. This CDR3 has 14 residues. CDR3 nucleotide sequence: TGTGCCAGCAGCTTGCGGGAGGGTCGGTACGAGCAGTACTTC. Its translation is CASSLREGRYEQYF. Together with reference TRBV5-5 and TRBJ2-7, the CDR3 gives the full variable domain: DAGVTQSPTHLIKTRGQQVTLRCSPISGHKSVSWYQQVLGQGPQFIFQYYEKEERGRGNFPDRFSARQFPNYSSELNVNALLLGDSALYLCASSLREGRYEQYFGPGTRLTVT.

The V and J genes are TRBV9 and TRBJ1-6; D is ambiguous. The germline CDR1 and CDR2 sequences are SGDLS and YYNGEE. CDR3 length equals 12 residues. V lost 7 bases, J lost 7 bases, and 9 bases lay in between. The CDR3 loop reads CASRGSNSPLHF. The CDR3 DNA reads as TGTGCCAGCCGAGGTTCCAATTCACCCCTCCACTTT.

This clone was seen repeatedly, ten times or more. V gene TRBV28 combines with J gene TRBJ1-1; no firm D call. Germline-derived CDR1 and CDR2 are MDHEN and SYDVKM. Trimming stripped 5 bases from V and 10 bases from J, with 17 bases between. The CDR3 has 13 residues. The DNA for the CDR3 is TGTGCCAGCAGTCCCCGGGAGGGAACGACAGCTTTCTTT. Encoded protein: CASSPREGTTAFF. The complete variable domain, with remaining parts taken from reference TRBV28 and TRBJ1-1, reads DVKVTQSSRYLVKRTGEKVFLECVQDMDHENMFWYRQDPGLGLRLIYFSYDVKMKEKGDIPEGYSVSREKKERFSLILESASTNQTSMYLCASSPREGTTAFFGQGTRLTVV.

This chain connects TRBV6-2 or TRBV6-3 to TRBJ2-5; D is uncertain. Trimming removed 1 base at V and 0 bases at J, with 9 bases between. In germline, CDR1 is MNHEY, CDR2 SVGEGT. There are 15 residues in the CDR3. CDR3 sequence (DNA): TGTGCCAGCAGTTACTGGTCAACGTACCAAGAGACCCAGTACTTC. The encoded protein is CASSYWSTYQETQYF.

This clone was observed a handful of times. The CDR3 sequence: CASSQAGTDNSPLHF. The CDR3 nucleotides are TGCGCCAGCAGCCAGGCCGGGACAGATAATTCACCCCTCCACTTT. The genes are TRBV4-1 and TRBJ1-6; 7 nucleotides line up with TRBD1. CDR3 length: 15 residues. From germline, CDR1 is MGHRA and CDR2 YSYEKL. With 3 bases clipped from V and 5 bases from J, the junction kept 4 bases outside the gene matches.

The rearrangement links TRBV5-5 to TRBJ1-6, with 8 positions matching TRBD1. J lost 5 bases, V lost 1 base, and 8 bases had no gene match. Germline V gives CDR1 SGHKS, CDR2 YYEKEE (reference sequence). This CDR3 has 17 amino acids. The CDR3 DNA reads as TGTGCCAGCAGCTTGTTTCAGGGGGCGTTCGATAATTCACCCCTCCACTTT. Its protein product is CASSLFQGAFDNSPLHF.

On this clone: The identical CDR3 is also encoded by other nucleotide sequences in the sample. The chain recombines TRBV5-1 with TRBJ1-1; the D gene is possibly TRBD1 (5 bases). The V end was cut by 5 bases, the J end by 8 bases, with 10 bases between. CDR1 and CDR2 from the germline V gene are SGHRS and YFSETQ. This CDR3 has 11 residues. The CDR3 region is CASRGETEAFF. Here the CDR3 DNA reads TGCGCCAGCAGGGGGGAGACAGAAGCTTTCTTT.

The chain employs TRBV28 and TRBJ1-5, with D hard to call. V lost 6 bases, J lost 7 bases, and 22 bases lay in between. The germline V gene has CDR1 MDHEN and CDR2 SYDVKM. The CDR3 is 16 amino acids. This CDR3 reads CASRNPSGPPGQPQHF. In DNA form, the CDR3 reads TGTGCCAGCAGGAATCCCTCAGGTCCGCCGGGGCAGCCCCAGCATTTT. Based on the CDR3 plus reference TRBV28 and TRBJ1-5, the full variable domain is DVKVTQSSRYLVKRTGEKVFLECVQDMDHENMFWYRQDPGLGLRLIYFSYDVKMKEKGDIPEGYSVSREKKERFSLILESASTNQTSMYLCASRNPSGPPGQPQHFGDGTRLSIL.

The genes are TRBV7-2 and TRBJ1-2; no reliable D call. V was pared by 1 base and J by 7 bases, with 7 bases between. Germline CDR1 reads SGHTA; CDR2 reads FQGNSA. The CDR3 is 12 residues long. The CDR3 loop reads CASSLVGLGYTF. DNA of the CDR3: TGTGCCAGCAGCTTAGTCGGGCTTGGCTACACCTTC.

The chain is built from TRBV9 and TRBJ1-1, with unresolved D. V gave up 0 bases and J gave up 3 bases, with 9 bases separating them. The CDR3 totals 14 residues. The germline V gene has CDR1 SGDLS and CDR2 YYNGEE. Here the CDR3 DNA reads TGTGCCAGCAGCGTAGACGGCAGTCACACTGAAGCTTTCTTT. It yields the protein CASSVDGSHTEAFF.

The gene calls are TRBV10-3 and TRBJ2-1, with 8 bases matching TRBD1. The J segment lost 6 bases and the V segment lost 4 bases, leaving 14 bases of the junction unmatched. CDR3 length: 17 residues. The germline gives CDR1 ENHRY, CDR2 SYGVKD. Here the CDR3 reads CAISVSSGQGGFNEQFF. CDR3 nucleotides: TGTGCCATCAGTGTGTCATCAGGACAGGGTGGGTTCAATGAGCAGTTCTTC.